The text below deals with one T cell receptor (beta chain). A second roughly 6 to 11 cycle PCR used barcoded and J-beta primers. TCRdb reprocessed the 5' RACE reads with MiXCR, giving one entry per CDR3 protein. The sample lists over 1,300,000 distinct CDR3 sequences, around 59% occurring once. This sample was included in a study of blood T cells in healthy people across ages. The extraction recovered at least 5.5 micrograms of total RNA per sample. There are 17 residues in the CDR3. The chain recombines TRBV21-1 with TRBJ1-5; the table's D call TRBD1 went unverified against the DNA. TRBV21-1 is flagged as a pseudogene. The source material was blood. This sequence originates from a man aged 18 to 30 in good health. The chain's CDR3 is CASSKELERGCNQPQHF. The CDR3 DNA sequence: TGTGCCAGCAGCAAAGAGTTGGAGAGGGGGTGCAATCAGCCCCAGCATTTT.